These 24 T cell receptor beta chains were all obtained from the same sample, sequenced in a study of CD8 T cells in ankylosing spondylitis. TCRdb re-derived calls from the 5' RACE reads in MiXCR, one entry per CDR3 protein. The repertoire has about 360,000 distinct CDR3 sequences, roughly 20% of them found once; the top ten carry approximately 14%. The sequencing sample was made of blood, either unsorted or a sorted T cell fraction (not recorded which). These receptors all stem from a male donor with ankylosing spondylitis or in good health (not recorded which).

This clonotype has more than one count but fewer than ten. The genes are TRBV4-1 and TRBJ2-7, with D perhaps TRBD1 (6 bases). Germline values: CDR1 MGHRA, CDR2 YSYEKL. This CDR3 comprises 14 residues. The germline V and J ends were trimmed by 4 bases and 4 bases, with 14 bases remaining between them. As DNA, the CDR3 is TGCGCCAGCAGCCCTTCGCCACAGGGTTACGAGCAGTACTTC. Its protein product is CASSPSPQGYEQYF.

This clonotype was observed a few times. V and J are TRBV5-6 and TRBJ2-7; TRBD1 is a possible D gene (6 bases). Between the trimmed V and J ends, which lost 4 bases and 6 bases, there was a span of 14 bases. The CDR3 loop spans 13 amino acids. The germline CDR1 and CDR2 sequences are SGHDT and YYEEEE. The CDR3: CASSPGTGSEQYF. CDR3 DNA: TGTGCCAGCAGCCCCGGTACAGGGAGCGAGCAGTACTTC.

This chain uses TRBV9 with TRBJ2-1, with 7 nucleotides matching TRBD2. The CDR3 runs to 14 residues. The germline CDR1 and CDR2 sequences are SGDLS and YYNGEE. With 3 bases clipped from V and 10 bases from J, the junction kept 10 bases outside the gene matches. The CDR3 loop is CASSAWGGGEEQFF. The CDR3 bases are TGTGCCAGCAGCGCATGGGGCGGGGGAGAGGAGCAGTTCTTC.

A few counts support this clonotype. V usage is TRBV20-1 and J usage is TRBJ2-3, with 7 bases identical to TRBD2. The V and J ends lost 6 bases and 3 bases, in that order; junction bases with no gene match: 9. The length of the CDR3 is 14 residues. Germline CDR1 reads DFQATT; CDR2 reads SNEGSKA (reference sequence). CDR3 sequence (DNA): TGCAGTGCCCCAGGACTAGTCCGTACAGATACGCAGTATTTT. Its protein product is CSAPGLVRTDTQYF.

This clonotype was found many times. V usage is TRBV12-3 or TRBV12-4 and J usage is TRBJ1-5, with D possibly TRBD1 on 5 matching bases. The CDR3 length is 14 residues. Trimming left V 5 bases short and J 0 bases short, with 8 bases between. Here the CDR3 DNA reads TGTGCCAGCAGTCTGACAGATAGCAATCAGCCCCAGCATTTT. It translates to CASSLTDSNQPQHF.

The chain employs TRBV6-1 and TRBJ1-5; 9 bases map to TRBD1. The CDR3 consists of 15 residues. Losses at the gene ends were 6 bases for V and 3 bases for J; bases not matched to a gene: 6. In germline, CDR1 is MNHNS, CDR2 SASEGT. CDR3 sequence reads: CASREGQGANQPQHF. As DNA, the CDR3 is TGTGCCAGCAGGGAGGGACAGGGTGCCAATCAGCCCCAGCATTTT.

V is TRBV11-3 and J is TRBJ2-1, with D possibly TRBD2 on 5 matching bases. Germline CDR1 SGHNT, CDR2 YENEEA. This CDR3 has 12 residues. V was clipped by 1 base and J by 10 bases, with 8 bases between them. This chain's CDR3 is CASSLASGEQFF. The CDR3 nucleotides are TGTGCCAGCAGCTTAGCTTCGGGGGAGCAGTTCTTC. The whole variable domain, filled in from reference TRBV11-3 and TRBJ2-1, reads EAGVVQSPRYKIIEKKQPVAFWCNPISGHNTLYWYLQNLGQGPELLIRYENEEAVDDSQLPKDRFSAERLKGVDSTLKIQPAELGDSAVYLCASSLASGEQFFGPGTRLTVL.

The CDR3 region has the DNA TGTGCCAGCAGCCCCAAGGCGGCCTGGGATTCACCCCTCCACTTT. Translated: CASSPKAAWDSPLHF. V and J are TRBV7-6 and TRBJ1-6; D not certain. Trimming cost V 5 bases and J 8 bases, with 16 bases left between them. Germline V gene lookup returns CDR1 SGHVS and CDR2 FNYEAQ. The CDR3 extends over 15 amino acids.

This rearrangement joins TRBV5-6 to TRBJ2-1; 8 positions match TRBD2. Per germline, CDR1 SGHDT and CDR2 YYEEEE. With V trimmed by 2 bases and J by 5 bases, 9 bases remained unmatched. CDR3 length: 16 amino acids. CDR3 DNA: TGTGCCAGCAGCTTTTTAACGGGGGGGGCGGACAATGAGCAGTTCTTC. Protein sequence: CASSFLTGGADNEQFF.

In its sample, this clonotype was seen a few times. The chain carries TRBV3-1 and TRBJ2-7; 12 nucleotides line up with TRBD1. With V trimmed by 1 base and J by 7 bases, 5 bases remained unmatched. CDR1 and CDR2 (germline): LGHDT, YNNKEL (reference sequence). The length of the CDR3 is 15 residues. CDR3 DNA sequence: TGTGCCAGCAGCCAAGTGGGACAGGGGGCGGGGGAGCAGTACTTC. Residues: CASSQVGQGAGEQYF.

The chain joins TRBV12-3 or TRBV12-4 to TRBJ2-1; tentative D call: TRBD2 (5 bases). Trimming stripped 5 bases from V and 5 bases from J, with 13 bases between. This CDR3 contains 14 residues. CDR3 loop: CASSPPGSNNEQFF. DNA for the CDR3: TGTGCCAGCAGTCCACCGGGATCGAACAATGAGCAGTTCTTC.

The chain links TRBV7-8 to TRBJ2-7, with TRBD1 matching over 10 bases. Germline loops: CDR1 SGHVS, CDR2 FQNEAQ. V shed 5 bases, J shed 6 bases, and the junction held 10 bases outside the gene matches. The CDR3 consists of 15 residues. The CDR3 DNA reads TGTGCCAGCAGCGCACCCGGGACAGGGGCTTTCGAGCAGTACTTC. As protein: CASSAPGTGAFEQYF.

The CDR3 DNA sequence: TGTGCCAGCAGTTTATCAGGGGGTGAGGCTGAAGCTTTCTTT. It encodes CASSLSGGEAEAFF. The chain joins TRBV12-3 or TRBV12-4 to TRBJ1-1, with 7 positions matching TRBD1. CDR3 length equals 14 residues. Germline trimming cut 2 bases from V and 6 bases from J; bases unmatched to any gene: 6.

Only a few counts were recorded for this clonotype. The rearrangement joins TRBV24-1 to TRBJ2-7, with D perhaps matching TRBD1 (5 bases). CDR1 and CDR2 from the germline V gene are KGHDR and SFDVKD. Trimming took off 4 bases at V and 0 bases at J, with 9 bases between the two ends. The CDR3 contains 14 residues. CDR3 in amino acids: CATSDADSSYEQYF. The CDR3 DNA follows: TGTGCCACCAGTGACGCCGACAGCTCCTACGAGCAGTACTTC.

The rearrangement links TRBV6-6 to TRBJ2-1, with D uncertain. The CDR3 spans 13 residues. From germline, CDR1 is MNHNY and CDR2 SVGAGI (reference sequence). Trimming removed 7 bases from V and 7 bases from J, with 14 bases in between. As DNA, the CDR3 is TGTGCCAGCACGCACCCGGTGACTAATGAGCAGTTCTTC. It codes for CASTHPVTNEQFF.

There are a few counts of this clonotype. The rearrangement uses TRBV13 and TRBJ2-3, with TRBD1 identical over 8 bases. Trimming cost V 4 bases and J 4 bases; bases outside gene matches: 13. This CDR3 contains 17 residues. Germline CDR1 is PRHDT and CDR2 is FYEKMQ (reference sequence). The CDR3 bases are TGTGCCAGCAGCTGGATAGGGACAGGCCCCGGGGCAGATACGCAGTATTTT. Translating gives CASSWIGTGPGADTQYF.

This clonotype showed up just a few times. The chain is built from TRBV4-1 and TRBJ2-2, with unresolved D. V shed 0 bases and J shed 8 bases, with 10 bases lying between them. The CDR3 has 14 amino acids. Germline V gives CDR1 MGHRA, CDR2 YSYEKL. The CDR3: CASSQDLVWGELFF. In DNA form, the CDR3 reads TGCGCCAGCAGCCAAGATCTAGTCTGGGGGGAGCTGTTTTTT.

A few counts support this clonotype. CDR3: CASSVTGRFYNEQFF. The CDR3 nucleotides read TGCGCCAGCAGCGTGACAGGGCGTTTTTACAATGAGCAGTTCTTC. The rearrangement links TRBV5-1 to TRBJ2-1; 7 nucleotides align to TRBD1. This CDR3 is 15 amino acids long. The V segment lost 4 bases and the J segment 4 bases; nucleotides outside the gene matches: 8. CDR1 and CDR2 (germline): SGHRS, YFSETQ. The complete variable domain, with remaining parts taken from reference TRBV5-1 and TRBJ2-1, reads KAGVTQTPRYLIKTRGQQVTLSCSPISGHRSVSWYQQTPGQGLQFLFEYFSETQRNKGNFPGRFSGRQFSNSRSEMNVSTLELGDSALYLCASSVTGRFYNEQFFGPGTRLTVL.

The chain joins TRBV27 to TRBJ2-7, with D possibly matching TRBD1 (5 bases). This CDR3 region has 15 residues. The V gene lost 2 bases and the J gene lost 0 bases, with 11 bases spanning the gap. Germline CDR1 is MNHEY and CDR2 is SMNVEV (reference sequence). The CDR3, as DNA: TGTGCCAGCAGTTTAAGATCCACAGGCTCCTACGAGCAGTACTTC. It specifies CASSLRSTGSYEQYF.

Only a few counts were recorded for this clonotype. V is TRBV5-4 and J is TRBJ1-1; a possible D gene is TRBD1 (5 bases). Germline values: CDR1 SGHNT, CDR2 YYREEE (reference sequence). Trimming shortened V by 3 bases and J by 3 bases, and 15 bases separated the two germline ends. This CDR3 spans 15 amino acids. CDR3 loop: CASSSIQAEDTEAFF. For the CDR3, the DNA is TGTGCCAGCAGCTCGATACAGGCGGAGGACACTGAAGCTTTCTTT.

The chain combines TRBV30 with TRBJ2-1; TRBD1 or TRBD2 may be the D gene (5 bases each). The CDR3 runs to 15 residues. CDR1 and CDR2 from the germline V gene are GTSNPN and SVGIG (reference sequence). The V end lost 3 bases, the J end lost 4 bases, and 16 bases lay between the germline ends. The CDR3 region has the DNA TGTGCCTGGAGGCCCAGGGTGACGGGGTACAATGAGCAGTTCTTC. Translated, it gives CAWRPRVTGYNEQFF.

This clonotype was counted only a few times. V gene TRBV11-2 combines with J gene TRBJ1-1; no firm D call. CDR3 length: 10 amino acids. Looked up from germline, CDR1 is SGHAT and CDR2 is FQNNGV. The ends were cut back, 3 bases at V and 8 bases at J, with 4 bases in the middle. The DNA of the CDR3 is TGTGCCAGCAGCTTTCCCGAAGCTTTCTTT. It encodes CASSFPEAFF.

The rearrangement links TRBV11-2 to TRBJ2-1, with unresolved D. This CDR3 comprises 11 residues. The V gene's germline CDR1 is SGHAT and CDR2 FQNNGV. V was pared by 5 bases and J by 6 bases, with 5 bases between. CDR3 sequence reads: CASSQANEQFF. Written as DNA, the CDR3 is TGTGCCAGCAGCCAGGCCAATGAGCAGTTCTTC.

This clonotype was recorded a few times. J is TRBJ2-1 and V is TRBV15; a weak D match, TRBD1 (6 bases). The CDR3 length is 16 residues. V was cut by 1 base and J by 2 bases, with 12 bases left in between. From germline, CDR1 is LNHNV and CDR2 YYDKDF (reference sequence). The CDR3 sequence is CATSRVSDSAYNEQFF. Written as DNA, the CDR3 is TGTGCCACCAGCAGAGTCTCGGACAGCGCCTACAATGAGCAGTTCTTC.